One and the same sample provided the 18 T cell receptor beta chains below, sequenced in a study of T cell changes during pregnancy in multiple sclerosis. Generated by immunoSEQ multiplex PCR, the TCRdb table keeps only in-frame clones and is missing some. The repertoire holds about 31,000 clones, around 90% seen once, with over 7.5% in the top ten. Sample: CD8+ T cells from peripheral blood mononuclear cells, taken before pregnancy. The receptors derive from a female donor with multiple sclerosis, enrolled in a pregnancy study.

J is TRBJ2-1 and V is TRBV7-8, with 9 bases lining up with TRBD2. The CDR3 runs to 16 residues. Germline CDR1 SGHVS, CDR2 FQNEAQ. Trimming took 5 bases from V and 0 from J; bases not matched to a gene: 5. The CDR3 sequence is CASSPTSGSSYNEQFF. As DNA, the CDR3 is TGTGCCAGCAGCCCGACTAGCGGAAGCTCCTACAATGAGCAGTTCTTC.

The chain carries TRBV27 and TRBJ2-5, with a tentative D call TRBD2 (6 bases). Trimming shortened V by 3 bases and J by 5 bases, and 13 bases separated the two germline ends. In germline, CDR1 is MNHEY, CDR2 SMNVEV (reference sequence). The CDR3 has 14 residues. The CDR3 coding sequence is TGTGCCAGCAGTTTCTCCAGGGCGGGGGAGACCCAGTACTTC. It yields the protein CASSFSRAGETQYF.

Concerning this clone itself: Germline and junction disagree at one end, which may indicate a read error. V gene TRBV7-7 combines with J gene TRBJ2-5; 10 positions match TRBD1. The CDR3 is 14 amino acids. Germline V gene lookup returns CDR1 SSHAT and CDR2 FNYEAQ (reference sequence). Here the CDR3 DNA reads TGTGCTAGCAGCTCCCGGGACAGGGGAGAGACCCAGTACTTC. It codes for CASSSRDRGETQYF.

The rearrangement links TRBV5-6 to TRBJ1-1; maybe TRBD1 (6 bases). The germline gives CDR1 SGHDT, CDR2 YYEEEE. There are 16 residues in the CDR3. The V end was cut by 4 bases, the J end by 11 bases, with 27 bases between. This CDR3 reads CASSPVGSGGVDLAFF. CDR3 nucleotide sequence: TGTGCCAGCAGCCCGGTGGGGTCGGGGGGCGTTGATCTGGCTTTCTTT.

The chain has TRBV30 and TRBJ1-1; no clear D gene. Germline V gene sequence: CDR1 GTSNPN, CDR2 SVGIG (reference sequence). CDR3 length: 14 residues. V lost 0 bases and J 5 bases, leaving 13 bases between the germline ends. The CDR3 reads CAWSVHKSRTEAFF. CDR3 DNA sequence: TGTGCCTGGAGTGTACACAAGTCCAGGACTGAAGCTTTCTTT.

The chain couples TRBV7-9 to TRBJ2-1, with 11 bases matching TRBD2. The V and J ends lost 2 bases and 4 bases, in that order; junction bases with no gene match: 1. The CDR3 is 15 amino acids. Germline V gene lookup returns CDR1 SEHNR and CDR2 FQNEAQ (reference sequence). CDR3 DNA sequence: TGTGCCAGCAGCTTATCTAGCGGGAGGTACAATGAGCAGTTCTTC. This codes for CASSLSSGRYNEQFF.

The chain is built from TRBV27 and TRBJ1-5, with TRBD1 as a possible D gene (6 bases). The germline V gene encodes CDR1 MNHEY and CDR2 SMNVEV (reference sequence). The CDR3 contains 14 residues. V lost 2 bases to trimming and J lost 6 bases, with 11 bases between them. CDR3 DNA sequence: TGTGCCAGCAGTTTAGCAGGGGACGGTCAGCCCCAGCATTTT. This encodes CASSLAGDGQPQHF.

The J gene is TRBJ1-5, the V gene TRBV13; D call uncertain. Germline V gene sequence: CDR1 PRHDT, CDR2 FYEKMQ (reference sequence). This CDR3 is 14 amino acids long. Deletions cut 0 bases from V and 5 bases from J, with 8 bases between. The CDR3 protein is CASSLGRWDQPQHF. In DNA, the CDR3 is TGTGCCAGCAGCTTAGGGAGGTGGGATCAGCCCCAGCATTTT.

V gene TRBV5-6 combines with J gene TRBJ2-7; TRBD1 matches 7 bases. CDR3 length equals 15 residues. Trimming cost V 3 bases and J 3 bases; bases outside gene matches: 9. CDR1 is SGHDT and CDR2 is YYEEEE in the germline V gene. The CDR3 spells CASSYDGDSLYEQYF. The CDR3 DNA reads as TGTGCCAGCAGCTACGATGGGGACAGTCTCTACGAGCAGTACTTC.

The V gene is TRBV5-4, the J gene TRBJ2-3, with a weak D call TRBD1 (6 bases). V dropped 6 bases and J dropped 3 bases, with 11 bases sitting between them. CDR1 SGHNT and CDR2 YYREEE come from the germline V gene (reference sequence). CDR3 size: 13 residues. The CDR3 nucleotides are TGTGCCAGCATATCCGACAGGACAGATACGCAGTATTTT. Translating gives CASISDRTDTQYF. The whole variable domain, remainder taken from reference TRBV5-4 and TRBJ2-3, is ETGVTQSPTHLIKTRGQQVTLRCSSQSGHNTVSWYQQALGQGPQFIFQYYREEENGRGNFPPRFSGLQFPNYSSELNVNALELDDSALYLCASISDRTDTQYFGPGTRLTVL.

V is TRBV5-6 and J is TRBJ2-1; TRBD2 might be the D (6 bases). Trimming removed 5 bases from V and 4 bases from J, with 16 bases in between. The CDR3 contains 15 residues. The germline V gene encodes CDR1 SGHDT and CDR2 YYEEEE. Here the CDR3 reads CASSSGYSGYNEQFF. DNA of the CDR3: TGTGCCAGCAGTTCAGGATACAGCGGGTACAATGAGCAGTTCTTC.

The chain recombines TRBV5-1 with TRBJ1-4; possible D gene TRBD1, 5 bases. Trimming took off 3 bases at V and 0 bases at J, with 12 bases between the two ends. There are 16 residues in the CDR3. CDR1 is SGHRS, CDR2 YFSETQ, per germline. The CDR3 nucleotides read TGCGCCAGCAGCTCGGACACGACGTCAACTAATGAAAAACTGTTTTTT. The encoded protein is CASSSDTTSTNEKLFF.

The chain couples TRBV6-5 to TRBJ1-4, with 7 bases matching TRBD1. The CDR3 contains 15 residues. Trimming removed 3 bases from V and 0 bases from J; junction bases left unmatched: 1. Germline V CDR1 and CDR2: MNHEY, SVGAGI. The CDR3 DNA reads as TGTGCCAGCAGTTATACAGGGGCAACTAATGAAAAACTGTTTTTT. It encodes CASSYTGATNEKLFF.

The chain is built from TRBV27 and TRBJ2-1, with 7 bases identical to TRBD2. This CDR3 is 15 amino acids long. Germline V lookup: CDR1 MNHEY, CDR2 SMNVEV (reference sequence). The ends lost 6 bases at V and 4 bases at J; junction bases unmatched: 9. CDR3 nucleotide sequence: TGTGCCAGCAGCCGACTAGCCTCACCGTACAATGAGCAGTTCTTC. Its protein product is CASSRLASPYNEQFF.

The chain combines TRBV28 with TRBJ2-6; D is ambiguous. Trimming took 3 bases from V and 0 from J, leaving 15 bases between them. CDR1 and CDR2 from the germline V gene are MDHEN and SYDVKM. This CDR3 is built from 18 residues. The CDR3 bases are TGTGCCAGCAGTTTTTCTATCCTTCTTAGCTCTGGGGCCAACGTCCTGACTTTC. Translated, it gives CASSFSILLSSGANVLTF.

V usage is TRBV7-9 and J usage is TRBJ2-1, with D perhaps TRBD1 (5 bases). The CDR3 is 14 amino acids. Trimming took off 2 bases at V and 8 bases at J, with 13 bases between the two ends. CDR1 SEHNR and CDR2 FQNEAQ come from the germline V gene (reference sequence). The CDR3 reads CASSLSGILDEQFF. The CDR3 nucleotides are TGTGCCAGCAGCTTATCAGGGATCCTCGATGAGCAGTTCTTC.

In its sample, this clone was seen once. The V gene is TRBV6-1, the J gene TRBJ2-7; tentative D call: TRBD2 (6 bases). CDR3 length: 15 amino acids. V was pared by 8 bases and J by 0 bases, with 17 bases between. Looked up from germline, CDR1 is MNHNS and CDR2 is SASEGT. In nucleotides, the CDR3 is TGTGCCAGCCCGGAGGGAGCAGGACCCTCCTACGAGCAGTACTTC. It encodes CASPEGAGPSYEQYF.

The genes are TRBV28 and TRBJ2-1; maybe TRBD2 (6 bases). Trimming pared 5 bases from V and 8 bases from J, leaving 19 bases between. This CDR3 comprises 15 residues. Germline values: CDR1 MDHEN, CDR2 SYDVKM. The CDR3 nucleotides are TGTGCCAGCAGTACGGGACCCCGGGAGAGGGATGAGCAGTTCTTC. Its protein is CASSTGPRERDEQFF.